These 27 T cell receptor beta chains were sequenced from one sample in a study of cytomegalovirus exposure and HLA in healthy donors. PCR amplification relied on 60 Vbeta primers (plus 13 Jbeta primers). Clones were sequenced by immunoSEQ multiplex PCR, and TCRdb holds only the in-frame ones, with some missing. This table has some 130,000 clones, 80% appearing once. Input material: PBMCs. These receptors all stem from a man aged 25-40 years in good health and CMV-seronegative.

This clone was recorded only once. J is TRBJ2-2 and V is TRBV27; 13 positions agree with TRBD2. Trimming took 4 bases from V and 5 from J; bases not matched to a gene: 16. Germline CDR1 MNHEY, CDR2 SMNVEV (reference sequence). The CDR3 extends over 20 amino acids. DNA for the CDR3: TGTGCCAGCAGTTCCTCCAGGACTAGCGGGAGAAATCTGGATACCGGGGAGCTGTTTTTT. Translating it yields CASSSSRTSGRNLDTGELFF.

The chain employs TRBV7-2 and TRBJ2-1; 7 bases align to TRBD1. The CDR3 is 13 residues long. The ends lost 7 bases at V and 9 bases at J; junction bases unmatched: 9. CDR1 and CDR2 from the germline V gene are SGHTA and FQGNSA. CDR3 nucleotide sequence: TGTGCCAGCACCCTAAGGGGGCGGAGTGAGCAGTTCTTC. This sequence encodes CASTLRGRSEQFF.

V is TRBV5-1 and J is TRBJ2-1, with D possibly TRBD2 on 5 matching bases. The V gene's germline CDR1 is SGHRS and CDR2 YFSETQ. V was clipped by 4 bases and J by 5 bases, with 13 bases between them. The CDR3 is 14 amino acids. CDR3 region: CASSRDFLNNEQFF. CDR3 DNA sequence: TGCGCCAGCAGCCGGGATTTTCTTAACAATGAGCAGTTCTTC.

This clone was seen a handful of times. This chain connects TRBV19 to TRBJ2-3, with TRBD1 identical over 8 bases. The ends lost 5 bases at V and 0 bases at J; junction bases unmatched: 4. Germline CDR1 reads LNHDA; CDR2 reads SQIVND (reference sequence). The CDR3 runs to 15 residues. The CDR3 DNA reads TGTGCCAGTAGTGCAGACAGGGGAAGCACAGATACGCAGTATTTT. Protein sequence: CASSADRGSTDTQYF.

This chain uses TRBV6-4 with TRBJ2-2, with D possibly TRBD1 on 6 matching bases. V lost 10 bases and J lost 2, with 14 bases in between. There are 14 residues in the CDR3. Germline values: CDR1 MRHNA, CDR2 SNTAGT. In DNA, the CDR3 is TGTGCCACGTCCCTACAGGGAAACACCGGGGAGCTGTTTTTT. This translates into CATSLQGNTGELFF.

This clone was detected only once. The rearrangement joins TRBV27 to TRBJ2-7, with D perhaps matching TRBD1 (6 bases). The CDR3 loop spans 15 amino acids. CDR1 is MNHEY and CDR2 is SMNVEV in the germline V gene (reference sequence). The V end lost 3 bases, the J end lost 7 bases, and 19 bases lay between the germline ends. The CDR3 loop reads CASSLTGPAALEQYF. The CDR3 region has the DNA TGTGCCAGCAGTTTGACAGGCCCCGCCGCGCTGGAGCAGTACTTC.

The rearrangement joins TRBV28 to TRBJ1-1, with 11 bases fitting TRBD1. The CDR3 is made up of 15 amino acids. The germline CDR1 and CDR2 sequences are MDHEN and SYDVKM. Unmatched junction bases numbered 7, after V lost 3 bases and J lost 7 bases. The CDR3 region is CASSLGGGTGGEAFF. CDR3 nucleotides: TGTGCCAGCAGTTTGGGGGGTGGGACAGGGGGTGAAGCTTTCTTT.

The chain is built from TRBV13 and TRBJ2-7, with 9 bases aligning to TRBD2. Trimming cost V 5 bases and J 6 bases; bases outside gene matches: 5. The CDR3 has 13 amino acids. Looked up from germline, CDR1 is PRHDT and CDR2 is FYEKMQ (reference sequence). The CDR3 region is CASSNSGSAEQYF. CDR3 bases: TGTGCCAGCAGCAATAGCGGGAGTGCCGAGCAGTACTTC. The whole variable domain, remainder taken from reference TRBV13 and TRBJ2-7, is AAGVIQSPRHLIKEKRETATLKCYPIPRHDTVYWYQQGPGQDPQFLISFYEKMQSDKGSIPDRFSAQQFSDYHSELNMSSLELGDSALYFCASSNSGSAEQYFGPGTRLTVT.

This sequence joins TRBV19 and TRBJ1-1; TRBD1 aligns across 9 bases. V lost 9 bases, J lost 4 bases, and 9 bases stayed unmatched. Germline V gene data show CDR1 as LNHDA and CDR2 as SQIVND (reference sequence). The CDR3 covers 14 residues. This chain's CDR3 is CASMATGGFTEAFF. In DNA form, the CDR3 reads TGTGCCAGCATGGCGACAGGGGGTTTCACTGAAGCTTTCTTT. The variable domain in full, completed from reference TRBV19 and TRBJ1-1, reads DGGITQSPKYLFRKEGQNVTLSCEQNLNHDAMYWYRQDPGQGLRLIYYSQIVNDFQKGDIAEGYSVSREKKESFPLTVTSAQKNPTAFYLCASMATGGFTEAFFGQGTRLTVV.

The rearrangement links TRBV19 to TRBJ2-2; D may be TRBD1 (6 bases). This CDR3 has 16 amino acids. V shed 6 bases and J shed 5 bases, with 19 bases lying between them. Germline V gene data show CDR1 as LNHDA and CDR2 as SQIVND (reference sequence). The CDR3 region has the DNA TGTGCCAGTAGGGGGCTGTTCGCACAGGGAACCGGGGAGCTGTTTTTT. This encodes CASRGLFAQGTGELFF.

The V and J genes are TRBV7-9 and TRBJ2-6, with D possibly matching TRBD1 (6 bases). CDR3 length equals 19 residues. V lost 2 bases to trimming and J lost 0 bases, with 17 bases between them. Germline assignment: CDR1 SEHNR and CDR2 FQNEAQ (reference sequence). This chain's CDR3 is CASSLSLQGTLSGANVLTF. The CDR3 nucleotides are TGTGCCAGCAGCTTATCTCTCCAGGGGACCCTCTCTGGGGCCAACGTCCTGACTTTC. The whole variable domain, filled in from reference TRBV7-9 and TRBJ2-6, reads DTGVSQNPRHKITKRGQNVTFRCDPISEHNRLYWYRQTLGQGPEFLTYFQNEAQLEKSRLLSDRFSAERPKGSFSTLEIQRTEQGDSAMYLCASSLSLQGTLSGANVLTFGAGSRLTVL.

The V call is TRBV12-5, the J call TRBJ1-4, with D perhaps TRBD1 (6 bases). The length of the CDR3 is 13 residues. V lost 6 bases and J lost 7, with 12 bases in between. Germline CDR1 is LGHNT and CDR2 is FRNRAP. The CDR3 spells CASGGATLEKLFF. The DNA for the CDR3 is TGTGCTAGTGGGGGGGCGACGCTTGAAAAACTGTTTTTT.

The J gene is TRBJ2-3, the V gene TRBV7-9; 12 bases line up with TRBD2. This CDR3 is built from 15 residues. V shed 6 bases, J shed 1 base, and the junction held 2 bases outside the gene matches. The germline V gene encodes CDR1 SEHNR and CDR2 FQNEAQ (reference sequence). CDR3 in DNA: TGTGCCAGCAGTCGGACTAGCGGGGGCACAGATACGCAGTATTTT. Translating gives CASSRTSGGTDTQYF.

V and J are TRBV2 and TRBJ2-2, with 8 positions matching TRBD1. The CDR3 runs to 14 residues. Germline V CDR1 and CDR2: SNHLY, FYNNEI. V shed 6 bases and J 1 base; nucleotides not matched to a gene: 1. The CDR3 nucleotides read TGTGCCAGCAGGGGGACAGGGAACACCGGGGAGCTGTTTTTT. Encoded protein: CASRGTGNTGELFF.

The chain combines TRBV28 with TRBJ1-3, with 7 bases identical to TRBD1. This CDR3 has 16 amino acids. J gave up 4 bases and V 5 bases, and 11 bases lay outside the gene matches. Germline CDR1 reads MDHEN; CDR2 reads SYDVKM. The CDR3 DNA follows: TGTGCCAGCAGTCAACCAGGGGGTCCCTCGGGAAACACCATATATTTT. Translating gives CASSQPGGPSGNTIYF.

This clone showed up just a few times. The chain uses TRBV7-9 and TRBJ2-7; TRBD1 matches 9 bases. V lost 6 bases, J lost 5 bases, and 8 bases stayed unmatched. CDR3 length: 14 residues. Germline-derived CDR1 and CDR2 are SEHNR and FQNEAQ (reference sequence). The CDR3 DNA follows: TGTGCCAGCAGACCGGGACAGGGATCCAACGAGCAGTACTTC. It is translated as CASRPGQGSNEQYF.

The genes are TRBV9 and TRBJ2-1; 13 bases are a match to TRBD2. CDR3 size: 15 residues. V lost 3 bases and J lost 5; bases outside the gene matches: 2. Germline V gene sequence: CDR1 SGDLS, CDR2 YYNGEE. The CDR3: CASSATSGRNNEQFF. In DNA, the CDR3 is TGTGCCAGCAGCGCGACTAGCGGGAGGAACAATGAGCAGTTCTTC.

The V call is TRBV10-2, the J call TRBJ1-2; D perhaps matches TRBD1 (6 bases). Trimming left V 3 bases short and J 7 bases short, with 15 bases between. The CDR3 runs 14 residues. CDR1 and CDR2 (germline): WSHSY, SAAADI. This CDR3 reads CASSDLNSGVGYTF. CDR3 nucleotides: TGCGCCAGCAGTGACCTAAACTCAGGGGTTGGCTACACCTTC.

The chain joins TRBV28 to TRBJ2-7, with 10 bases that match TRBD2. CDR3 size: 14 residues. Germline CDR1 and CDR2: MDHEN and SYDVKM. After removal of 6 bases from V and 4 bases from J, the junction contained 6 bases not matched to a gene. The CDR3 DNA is TGTGCCAGCAGAACTAGCGGGGAGAGATACGAGCAGTACTTC. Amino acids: CASRTSGERYEQYF. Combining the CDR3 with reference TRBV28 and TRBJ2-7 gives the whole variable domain DVKVTQSSRYLVKRTGEKVFLECVQDMDHENMFWYRQDPGLGLRLIYFSYDVKMKEKGDIPEGYSVSREKKERFSLILESASTNQTSMYLCASRTSGERYEQYFGPGTRLTVT.

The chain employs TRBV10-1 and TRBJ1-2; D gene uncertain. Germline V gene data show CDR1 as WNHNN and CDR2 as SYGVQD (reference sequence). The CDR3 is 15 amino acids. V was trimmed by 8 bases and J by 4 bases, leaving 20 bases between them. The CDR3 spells CASRGWREGRYGYTF. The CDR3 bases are TGCGCCAGCCGGGGTTGGAGAGAAGGGCGCTATGGCTACACCTTC.

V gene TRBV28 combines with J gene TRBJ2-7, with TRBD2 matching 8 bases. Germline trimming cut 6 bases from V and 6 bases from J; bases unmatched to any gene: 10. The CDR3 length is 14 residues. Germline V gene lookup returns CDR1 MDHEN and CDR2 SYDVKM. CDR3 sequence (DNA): TGTGCCAGCAGGGGCGGGACTAGTCTCTCCGAGCAGTACTTC. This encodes CASRGGTSLSEQYF.

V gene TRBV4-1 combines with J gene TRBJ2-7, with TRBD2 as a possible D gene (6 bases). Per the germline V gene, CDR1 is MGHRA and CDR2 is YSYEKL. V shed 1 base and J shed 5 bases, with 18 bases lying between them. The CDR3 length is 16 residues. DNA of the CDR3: TGCGCCAGCAGCCAAGTTCCGCCCAATCTAGCGAACGAGCAGTACTTC. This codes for CASSQVPPNLANEQYF.

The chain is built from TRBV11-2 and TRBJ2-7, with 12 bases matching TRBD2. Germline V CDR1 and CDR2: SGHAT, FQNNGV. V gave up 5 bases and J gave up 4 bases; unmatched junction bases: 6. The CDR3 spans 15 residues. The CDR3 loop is CASSLGLAGTYEQYF. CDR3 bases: TGTGCCAGCAGCCTTGGACTAGCGGGGACTTACGAGCAGTACTTC.

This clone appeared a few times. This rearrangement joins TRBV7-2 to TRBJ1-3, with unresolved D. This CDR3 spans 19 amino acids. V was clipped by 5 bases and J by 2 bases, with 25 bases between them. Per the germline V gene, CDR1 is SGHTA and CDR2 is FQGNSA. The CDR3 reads CASSLREGHSSVTGNTIYF. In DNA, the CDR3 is TGTGCCAGCAGCCTACGGGAGGGCCATAGCTCTGTAACTGGAAACACCATATATTTT.

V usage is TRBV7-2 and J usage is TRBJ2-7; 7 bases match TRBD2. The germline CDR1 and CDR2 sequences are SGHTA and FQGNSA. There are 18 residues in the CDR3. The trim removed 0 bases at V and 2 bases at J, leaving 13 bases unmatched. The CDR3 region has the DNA TGTGCCAGCAGCTTAGCTAGCTCCAGCGGGACCGACGCCTACGAGCAGTACTTC. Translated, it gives CASSLASSSGTDAYEQYF.

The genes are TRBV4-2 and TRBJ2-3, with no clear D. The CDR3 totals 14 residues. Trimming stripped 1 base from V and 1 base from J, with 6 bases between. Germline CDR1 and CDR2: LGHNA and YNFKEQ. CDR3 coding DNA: TGTGCCAGCAGCCAAGTTGAGCGCACAGATACGCAGTATTTT. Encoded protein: CASSQVERTDTQYF.

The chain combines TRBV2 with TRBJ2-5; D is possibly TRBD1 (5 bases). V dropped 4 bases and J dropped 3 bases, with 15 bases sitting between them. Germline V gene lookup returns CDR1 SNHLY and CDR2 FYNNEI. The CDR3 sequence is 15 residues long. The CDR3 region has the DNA TGTGCCAGCAGTGTCTCCCGCGCAGGGAAAGAGACCCAGTACTTC. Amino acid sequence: CASSVSRAGKETQYF.